The clone carrying this TCR beta chain was counted a single time. Its matching antigen is unknown. Time point reported: blood 2 weeks post-SBRT. Treatment denoted: 15 Gy SBRT to primary tumor, nephrectomy 4 weeks later. The tumor was a clear cell renal cell carcinoma. This specimen comes from a study of radiation and T cells in renal cell carcinoma. Overall study findings and caveats: From baseline, blood top tumor clonotypes peaked at 2 weeks post-radiation.

Only in-frame clones appear in the TCRdb table, and some are missing; sequencing was by immunoSEQ multiplex PCR. The data hold some 72,000 clones, with roughly 82% observed a single time. The ends lost 1 base at V and 4 bases at J; junction bases unmatched: 4. Germline-derived CDR1 and CDR2 are MDHEN and SYDVKM. This CDR3 has 14 amino acids. The rearrangement uses TRBV28 and TRBJ2-7; 7 nucleotides align to TRBD2. The sample consisted of blood, taken from a patient whose treatment included radiotherapy and nephrectomy. The sequence was obtained from a man in his sixties with renal cell carcinoma. CDR3 residues: CASSLFSGLYEQYF. CDR3 DNA: TGTGCCAGCAGTTTATTTAGCGGGCTTTACGAGCAGTACTTC. Full variable domain (outside the CDR3, taken from reference TRBV28 and TRBJ2-7): DVKVTQSSRYLVKRTGEKVFLECVQDMDHENMFWYRQDPGLGLRLIYFSYDVKMKEKGDIPEGYSVSREKKERFSLILESASTNQTSMYLCASSLFSGLYEQYFGPGTRLTVT.